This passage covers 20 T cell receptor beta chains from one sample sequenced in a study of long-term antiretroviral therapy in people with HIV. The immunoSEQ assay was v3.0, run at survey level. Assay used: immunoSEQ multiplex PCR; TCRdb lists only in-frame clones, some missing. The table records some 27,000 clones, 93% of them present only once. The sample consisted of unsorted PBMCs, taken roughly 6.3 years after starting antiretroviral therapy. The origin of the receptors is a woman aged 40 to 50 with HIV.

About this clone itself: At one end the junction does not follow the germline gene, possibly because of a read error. CDR3 loop: CASSARDGLNQAQHF. In DNA, the CDR3 is TGTGCCAGCAGCGCCAGAGACGGCCTCAATCAGGCCCAGCATTTT. The gene calls are TRBV6-1 and TRBJ1-5; no reliable D call. In germline, CDR1 is MNHNS, CDR2 SASEGT. The CDR3 has 15 amino acids.

CDR3 DNA: TGTGCCTGGAGTAGACAGGGGGCAGGGGAAAAACTGTTTTTT. The encoded protein is CAWSRQGAGEKLFF. The rearrangement links TRBV30 to TRBJ1-4, with 10 bases that match TRBD1. The V and J ends lost 2 bases and 8 bases, in that order; junction bases with no gene match: 5. The CDR3 spans 14 residues. Germline V gene sequence: CDR1 GTSNPN, CDR2 SVGIG (reference sequence). Using reference TRBV30 and TRBJ1-4 for the parts outside the CDR3, the full variable domain is SQTIHQWPATLVQPVGSPLSLECTVEGTSNPNLYWYRQAAGRGLQLLFYSVGIGQISSEVPQNLSASRPQDRQFILSSKKLLLSDSGFYLCAWSRQGAGEKLFFGSGTQLSVL.

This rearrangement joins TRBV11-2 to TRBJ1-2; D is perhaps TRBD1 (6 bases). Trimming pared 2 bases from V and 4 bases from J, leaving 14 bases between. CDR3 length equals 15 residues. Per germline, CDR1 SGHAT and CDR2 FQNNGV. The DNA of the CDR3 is TGTGCCAGCAGCTTATTCTACAGGGACGGCTATGGCTACACCTTC. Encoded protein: CASSLFYRDGYGYTF.

The CDR3 DNA reads as TGTGCCAGCAGTTCTCGGAGGGTCGGGATCTATGGCTACACCTTC. This sequence encodes CASSSRRVGIYGYTF. The rearrangement links TRBV27 to TRBJ1-2; no reliable D call. In germline, CDR1 is MNHEY, CDR2 SMNVEV (reference sequence). The CDR3 extends over 15 amino acids. Deletions cut 4 bases from V and 4 bases from J, with 16 bases between.

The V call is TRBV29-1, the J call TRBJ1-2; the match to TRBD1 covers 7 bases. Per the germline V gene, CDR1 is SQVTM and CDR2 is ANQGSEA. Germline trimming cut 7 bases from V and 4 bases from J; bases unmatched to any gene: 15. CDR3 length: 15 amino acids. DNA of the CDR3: TGCAGCGCCGCGGGGACAGCCGGGCTGGGCTATGGCTACACCTTC. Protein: CSAAGTAGLGYGYTF.

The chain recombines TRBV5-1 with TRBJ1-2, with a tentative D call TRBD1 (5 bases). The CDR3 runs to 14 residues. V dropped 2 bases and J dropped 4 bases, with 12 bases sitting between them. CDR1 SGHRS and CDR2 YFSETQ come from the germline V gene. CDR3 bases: TGCGCCAGCAGCTTAGGGGTTGAGCTCTATGGCTACACCTTC. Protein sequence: CASSLGVELYGYTF.

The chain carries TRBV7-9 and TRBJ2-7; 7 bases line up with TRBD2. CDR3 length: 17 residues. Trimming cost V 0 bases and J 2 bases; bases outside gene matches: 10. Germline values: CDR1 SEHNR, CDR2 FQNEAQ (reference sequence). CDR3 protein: CASSLAGTGGLPYEQYF. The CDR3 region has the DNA TGTGCCAGCAGCTTAGCGGGCACGGGGGGACTACCCTACGAGCAGTACTTC.

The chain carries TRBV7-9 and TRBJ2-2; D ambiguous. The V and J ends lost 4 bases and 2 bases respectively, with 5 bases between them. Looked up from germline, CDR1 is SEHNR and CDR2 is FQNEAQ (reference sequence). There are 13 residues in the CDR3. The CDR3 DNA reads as TGTGCCAGCAGCTGGGGAAACACCGGGGAGCTGTTTTTT. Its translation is CASSWGNTGELFF.

CDR3: CASSATGATNEKLFF. CDR3 DNA sequence: TGTGCCAGCAGCGCAACAGGTGCAACTAATGAAAAACTGTTTTTT. The chain carries TRBV7-2 and TRBJ1-4, with D possibly TRBD1 on 5 matching bases. There are 15 residues in the CDR3. Trimming removed 5 bases at V and 0 bases at J, with 10 bases between. CDR1 and CDR2 (germline): SGHTA, FQGNSA.

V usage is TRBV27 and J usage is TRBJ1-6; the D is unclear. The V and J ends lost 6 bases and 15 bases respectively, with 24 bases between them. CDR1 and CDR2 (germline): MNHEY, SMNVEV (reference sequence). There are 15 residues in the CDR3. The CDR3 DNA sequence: TGTGCCAGCAGCCGCGCCCGCGGAGATAGGGCCCACCTCCACTTT. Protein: CASSRARGDRAHLHF.

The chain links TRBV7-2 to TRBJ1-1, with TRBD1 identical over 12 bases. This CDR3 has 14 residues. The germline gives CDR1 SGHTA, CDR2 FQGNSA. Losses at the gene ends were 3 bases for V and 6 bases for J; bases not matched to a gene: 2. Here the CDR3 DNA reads TGTGCCAGCAGCTTGGGGACAGGGGGCTCTGAAGCTTTCTTT. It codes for CASSLGTGGSEAFF.

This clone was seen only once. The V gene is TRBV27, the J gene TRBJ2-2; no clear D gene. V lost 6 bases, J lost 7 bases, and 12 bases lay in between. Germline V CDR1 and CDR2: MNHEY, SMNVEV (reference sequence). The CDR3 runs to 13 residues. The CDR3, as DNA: TGTGCCAGCAGCTTCGCGAGTCACGGGGAGCTGTTTTTT. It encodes CASSFASHGELFF.

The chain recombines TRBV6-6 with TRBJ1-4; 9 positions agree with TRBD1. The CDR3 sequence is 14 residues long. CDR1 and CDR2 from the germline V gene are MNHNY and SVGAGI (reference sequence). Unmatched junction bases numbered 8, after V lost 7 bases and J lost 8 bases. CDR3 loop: CASKPPGTGEKLFF. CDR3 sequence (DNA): TGTGCCAGCAAGCCCCCCGGGACAGGGGAAAAACTGTTTTTT.

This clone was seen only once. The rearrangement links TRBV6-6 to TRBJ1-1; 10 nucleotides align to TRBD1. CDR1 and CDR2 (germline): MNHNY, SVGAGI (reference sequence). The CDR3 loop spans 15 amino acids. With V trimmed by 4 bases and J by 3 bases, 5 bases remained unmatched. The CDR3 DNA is TGTGCCAGCAGTTCCCGACAGGGGGCGTACACTGAAGCTTTCTTT. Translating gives CASSSRQGAYTEAFF.

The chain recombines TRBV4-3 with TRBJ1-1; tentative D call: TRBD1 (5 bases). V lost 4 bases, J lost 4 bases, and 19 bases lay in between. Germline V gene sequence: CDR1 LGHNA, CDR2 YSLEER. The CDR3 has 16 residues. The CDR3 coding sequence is TGCGCCAGCAGCCGCACCACTGTTCGGGGGTCCACTGAAGCTTTCTTT. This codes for CASSRTTVRGSTEAFF.

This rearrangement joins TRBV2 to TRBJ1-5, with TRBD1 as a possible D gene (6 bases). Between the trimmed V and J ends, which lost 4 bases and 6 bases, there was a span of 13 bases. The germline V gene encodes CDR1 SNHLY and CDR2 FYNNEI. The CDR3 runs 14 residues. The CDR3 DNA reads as TGTGCCAGCAGTGGAACAGGGATAGGTCAGCCCCAGCATTTT. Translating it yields CASSGTGIGQPQHF.

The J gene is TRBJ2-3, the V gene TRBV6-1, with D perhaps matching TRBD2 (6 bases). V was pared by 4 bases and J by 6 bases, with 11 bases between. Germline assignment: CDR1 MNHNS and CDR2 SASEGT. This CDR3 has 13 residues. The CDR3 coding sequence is TGTGCCAGCAGTGTTGGAGGGCGGGATACGCAGTATTTT. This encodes CASSVGGRDTQYF.

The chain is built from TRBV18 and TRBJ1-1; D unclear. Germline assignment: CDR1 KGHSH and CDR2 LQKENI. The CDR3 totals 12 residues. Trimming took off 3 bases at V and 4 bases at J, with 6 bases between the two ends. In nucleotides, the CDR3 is TGTGCCAGCTCACCCAGTCTCACTGAAGCTTTCTTT. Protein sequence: CASSPSLTEAFF.

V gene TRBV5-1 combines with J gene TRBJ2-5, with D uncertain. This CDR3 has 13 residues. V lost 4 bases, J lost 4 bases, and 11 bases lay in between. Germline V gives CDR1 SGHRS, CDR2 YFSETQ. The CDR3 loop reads CASSGTSAETQYF. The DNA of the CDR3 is TGCGCCAGCAGCGGAACCTCCGCAGAGACCCAGTACTTC.

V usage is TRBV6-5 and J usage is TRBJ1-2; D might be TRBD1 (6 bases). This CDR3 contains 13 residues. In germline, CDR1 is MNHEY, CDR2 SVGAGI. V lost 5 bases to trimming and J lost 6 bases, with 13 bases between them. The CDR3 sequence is CASSPQGTNGYTF. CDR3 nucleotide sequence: TGTGCCAGCAGTCCGCAGGGGACAAATGGCTACACCTTC.